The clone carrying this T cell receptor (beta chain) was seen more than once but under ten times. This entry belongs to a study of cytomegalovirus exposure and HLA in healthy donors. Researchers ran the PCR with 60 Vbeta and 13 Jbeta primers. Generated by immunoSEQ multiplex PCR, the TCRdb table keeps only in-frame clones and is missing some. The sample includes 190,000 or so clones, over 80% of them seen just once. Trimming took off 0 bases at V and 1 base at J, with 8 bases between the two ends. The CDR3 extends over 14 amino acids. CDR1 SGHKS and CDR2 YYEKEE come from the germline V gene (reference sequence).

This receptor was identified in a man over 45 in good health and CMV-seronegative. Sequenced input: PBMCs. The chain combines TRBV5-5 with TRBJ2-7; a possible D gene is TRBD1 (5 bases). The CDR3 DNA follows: TGTGCCAGCAGCTTGGTGGGGCGATCCTACGAGCAGTACTTC. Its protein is CASSLVGRSYEQYF.